Included here is one T cell receptor (beta chain) sequence, with context. Its antigen is still unknown. The sample's treatment: roughly 10-day PBMC culture with coronavirus spike peptide pools or control peptides (ViraFEST assay). Under the ViraFEST approach, antigen-specific T cells were expanded with peptide pools and TCRs subsequently sequenced. These data originate in a study of vaccination and CD4 T cells after COVID-19. Germline V gene lookup returns CDR1 SGDLS and CDR2 YYNGEE. CDR3 length: 18 residues. V lost 6 bases and J 0 bases, leaving 22 bases between the germline ends. Once obtained from cultured CD4+ T cells, the DNA was sequenced using the Oncomine TCR Beta short-read assay. MiXCR was run by TCRdb on the PCR reads, yielding one entry per CDR3 protein. The sample contains around 15,000 distinct CDR3 sequences, 30% to 45% of which appear only once.

The sequenced sample was cultured CD4+ T cells from blood. This chain uses TRBV9 with TRBJ2-1; a weak D match, TRBD2 (7 bases). The TCR comes from a human donor with COVID-19. CDR3 DNA sequence: TGTGCCAGCACCCCACGGGGGGCTGCGGACAGCTCCTACAATGAGCAGTTCTTC. It encodes CASTPRGAADSSYNEQFF.